Below, 13 T cell receptor beta chains from the same sample are listed, as sequenced in a study of blood T cell repertoires in COVID-19. TCRdb's copy holds only in-frame clones and misses some; the assay was immunoSEQ multiplex PCR. The table has roughly 340,000 clones, 70% to 90% seen once. The sequencing input was PBMCs or T cells enriched from blood (not recorded which). Source of these receptors: a man aged 35 to 55 in a cohort exposed to, infected with or recovered from COVID-19 (not recorded which).

The chain employs TRBV5-6 and TRBJ2-7, with 9 bases fitting TRBD1. The CDR3 extends over 18 amino acids. V was clipped by 3 bases and J by 3 bases; unmatched bases: 16. The germline V gene has CDR1 SGHDT and CDR2 YYEEEE. The CDR3: CASSSLSTGTGFSYEQYF. CDR3 in DNA: TGTGCCAGCAGCTCGCTTAGCACCGGGACAGGGTTTAGCTACGAGCAGTACTTC.

The V gene is TRBV19, the J gene TRBJ1-3; no clear D. The CDR3 has 12 amino acids. Trimming removed 5 bases at V and 2 bases at J, with 4 bases between. The germline gives CDR1 LNHDA, CDR2 SQIVND (reference sequence). DNA for the CDR3: TGTGCCAGTAGTTCAGCTGGAAACACCATATATTTT. Translation: CASSSAGNTIYF.

This clone was seen only once. The J gene is TRBJ2-1, the V gene TRBV10-3; 11 positions agree with TRBD2. V shed 4 bases, J shed 9 bases, and the junction held 5 bases outside the gene matches. Germline CDR1 is ENHRY and CDR2 is SYGVKD. The CDR3 has 14 amino acids. CDR3 residues: CAISGTSGSTEQFF. In DNA, the CDR3 is TGTGCCATCAGTGGAACTAGCGGGAGTACTGAGCAGTTCTTC.

This clone was observed once. The rearrangement uses TRBV4-1 and TRBJ2-3, with 9 nucleotides matching TRBD2. Per the germline V gene, CDR1 is MGHRA and CDR2 is YSYEKL. The CDR3 length is 15 residues. V trimming: 2 bases; J trimming: 5 bases; junction bases outside the gene matches: 5. The CDR3 sequence is CASSQPGLAKDTQYF. The DNA for the CDR3 is TGCGCCAGCAGCCAACCGGGACTAGCAAAAGATACGCAGTATTTT.

The chain recombines TRBV18 with TRBJ1-2; TRBD1 agrees at 7 bases. Germline assignment: CDR1 KGHSH and CDR2 LQKENI. V shed 0 bases and J 8 bases; nucleotides not matched to a gene: 3. CDR3 length equals 13 residues. The CDR3 loop is CASSPPQGLGYTF. As DNA, the CDR3 is TGTGCCAGCTCACCACCACAGGGGCTCGGCTACACCTTC.

A single count supports this clone. The chain links TRBV7-9 to TRBJ2-4; 8 bases line up with TRBD1. CDR3 length: 16 residues. Trimming cost V 0 bases and J 6 bases; bases outside gene matches: 7. Per the germline V gene, CDR1 is SEHNR and CDR2 is FQNEAQ (reference sequence). In DNA form, the CDR3 reads TGTGCCAGCAGCTTAGCAGAGACAGGGGTAAGAAACATTCAGTACTTC. It yields the protein CASSLAETGVRNIQYF.

This clone was observed a single time. In nucleotides, the CDR3 is TGTGCCAGCAGTCTCGCAGGGGTCTCTAACTATGGCTACACCTTC. It yields the protein CASSLAGVSNYGYTF. The chain is built from TRBV28 and TRBJ1-2; D might be TRBD1 (6 bases). The V gene's germline CDR1 is MDHEN and CDR2 SYDVKM. V lost 5 bases to trimming and J lost 0 bases, with 13 bases between them. The CDR3 runs to 15 residues.

The chain carries TRBV19 and TRBJ2-1; TRBD2 might be the D (5 bases). CDR1 and CDR2 from the germline V gene are LNHDA and SQIVND (reference sequence). V dropped 3 bases and J dropped 10 bases, with 25 bases sitting between them. There are 17 residues in the CDR3. Here the CDR3 DNA reads TGTGCCAGTAGTATTATTTGGACGGGAACAAAGGAGTGGGAGCAGTTCTTC. Translated: CASSIIWTGTKEWEQFF. Combining the CDR3 with reference TRBV19 and TRBJ2-1 gives the whole variable domain DGGITQSPKYLFRKEGQNVTLSCEQNLNHDAMYWYRQDPGQGLRLIYYSQIVNDFQKGDIAEGYSVSREKKESFPLTVTSAQKNPTAFYLCASSIIWTGTKEWEQFFGPGTRLTVL.

This clone was observed a few times. The chain joins TRBV7-9 to TRBJ1-5; 7 bases are a match to TRBD1. CDR3 length: 14 residues. The V and J ends lost 2 bases and 3 bases, in that order; junction bases with no gene match: 1. CDR1 is SEHNR and CDR2 is FQNEAQ in the germline V gene (reference sequence). CDR3 sequence: CASSLTGVNQPQHF. The CDR3 DNA sequence: TGTGCCAGCAGCTTAACAGGGGTCAATCAGCCCCAGCATTTT.

The chain employs TRBV6-5 and TRBJ1-3; 7 bases map to TRBD1. Per the germline V gene, CDR1 is MNHEY and CDR2 is SVGAGI. The CDR3 extends over 15 amino acids. Unmatched junction bases numbered 9, after V lost 10 bases and J lost 0 bases. Written as DNA, the CDR3 is TGTGCCACCGGTGGGACAGCCGCCTCTGGAAACACCATATATTTT. Translated, it gives CATGGTAASGNTIYF.

The chain links TRBV5-1 to TRBJ1-2, with D uncertain. In germline, CDR1 is SGHRS, CDR2 YFSETQ. CDR3 length: 14 residues. V was pared by 0 bases and J by 4 bases, with 10 bases between. CDR3 loop: CASSLAAGGYGYTF. The DNA for the CDR3 is TGCGCCAGCAGCTTGGCGGCAGGAGGCTATGGCTACACCTTC.

This chain connects TRBV7-7 to TRBJ2-2, with TRBD2 as a possible D gene (6 bases). The ends were cut back, 5 bases at V and 2 bases at J, with 9 bases in the middle. This CDR3 comprises 14 residues. Germline V gene lookup returns CDR1 SSHAT and CDR2 FNYEAQ (reference sequence). The DNA for the CDR3 is TGTGCCAGCAGCCGGGACTTTAACACCGGGGAGCTGTTTTTT. Translating gives CASSRDFNTGELFF. Supplemented by reference TRBV7-7 and TRBJ2-2, the full variable domain reads GAGVSQSPRYKVTKRGQDVTLRCDPISSHATLYWYQQALGQGPEFLTYFNYEAQPDKSGLPSDRFSAERPEGSISTLTIQRTEQRDSAMYRCASSRDFNTGELFFGEGSRLTVL.

The chain uses TRBV27 and TRBJ2-7, with TRBD1 identical over 8 bases. V lost 2 bases to trimming and J lost 4 bases; unmatched junction nucleotides: 7. CDR1 and CDR2 from the germline V gene are MNHEY and SMNVEV (reference sequence). The CDR3 contains 15 residues. The CDR3 loop is CASSLGTGGNYEQYF. The CDR3 DNA is TGTGCCAGCAGTTTAGGGACAGGAGGAAATTACGAGCAGTACTTC.